This is a list of T cell receptor beta chains from one sample in a study of CD8+CD57+ T cells in acquired aplastic anemia. TCRdb recomputed calls from the reads with MiXCR, one row per CDR3 protein. The repertoire holds approximately 190,000 distinct CDR3 sequences, roughly half seen once, with over 7.5% in the top ten. Sequencing was done on a sample of sorted CD4+, CD8+, or CD8+CD57+ T cells (not recorded which) from PBMCs. The receptors here all came from a human donor with aplastic anemia. Both conserved end residues are part of each CDR3. Each record gives: D gene, V gene, clone size, J gene, CDR3 length, CDR3 protein, CDR3 DNA. The D gene is left open where the match is weak. For some rows the clone size is stated as once, few or many, or as a class when expanded; others skip it.

d_gene: TRBD2
v_gene: TRBV19
abundance: once
j_gene: TRBJ2-1
len: 15
CDR3aa: CASSRAGGPYNEQFF
CDR3nt: TGTGCCAGTAGTCGAGCGGGAGGGCCCTACAATGAGCAGTTCTTC

d_gene: TRBD1
v_gene: TRBV5-4
abundance: .
j_gene: TRBJ2-7
len: 15
CDR3aa: CASSLVGQGADEQYF
CDR3nt: TGTGCCAGCAGCTTAGTGGGACAGGGGGCTGACGAGCAGTACTTC

d_gene: TRBD2
v_gene: TRBV2
abundance: few
j_gene: TRBJ2-1
len: 12
CDR3aa: CARGLAGGKAFF
CDR3nt: TGTGCCAGGGGACTAGCGGGGGGCAAAGCGTTCTTC

d_gene: .
v_gene: TRBV10-3
abundance: .
j_gene: TRBJ1-1
len: 15
CDR3aa: CAISGGEKVDTEAFF
CDR3nt: TGTGCCATCAGTGGGGGAGAGAAGGTGGACACTGAAGCTTTCTTT

d_gene: .
v_gene: TRBV7-8
abundance: many
j_gene: TRBJ2-3
len: 17
CDR3aa: CASIAGRWTGSTDTQYF
CDR3nt: TGTGCCAGCATCGCGGGGCGGTGGACTGGGAGCACAGATACGCAGTATTTT

d_gene: TRBD2
v_gene: TRBV7-9
abundance: .
j_gene: TRBJ2-5
len: 16
CDR3aa: CASSLLSSGGAETQYF
CDR3nt: TGTGCCAGCAGCTTATTGTCTAGCGGGGGGGCCGAGACCCAGTACTTC

d_gene: .
v_gene: TRBV5-5
abundance: few
j_gene: TRBJ1-6
len: 13
CDR3aa: CASRVRAGSPLHF
CDR3nt: TGTGCCAGCAGAGTCAGGGCTGGTTCACCCCTCCACTTT

d_gene: .
v_gene: TRBV6-1
abundance: many
j_gene: TRBJ1-3
len: 14
CDR3aa: CASSRGRAGNTIYF
CDR3nt: TGTGCCAGCAGCCGGGGCCGGGCGGGAAACACCATATATTTT

d_gene: .
v_gene: TRBV7-2
abundance: many
j_gene: TRBJ2-7
len: 14
CDR3aa: CASSSLGGDYEQYF
CDR3nt: TGTGCCAGCAGCTCCCTGGGCGGTGACTACGAGCAGTACTTC

d_gene: .
v_gene: TRBV24-1
abundance: .
j_gene: TRBJ1-1
len: 14
CDR3aa: CATSDPATGDKAFF
CDR3nt: TGTGCCACCAGTGACCCTGCGACGGGTGACAAAGCTTTCTTT

d_gene: TRBD1
v_gene: TRBV15
abundance: once
j_gene: TRBJ1-6
len: 16
CDR3aa: CATSRGAGGVDSPLHF
CDR3nt: TGTGCCACCAGCAGAGGGGCAGGGGGTGTTGATTCACCCCTCCACTTT

d_gene: .
v_gene: TRBV10-3
abundance: .
j_gene: TRBJ1-6
len: 17
CDR3aa: CAISESHGPGGNSPLHF
CDR3nt: TGTGCCATCAGTGAGTCCCACGGGCCGGGGGGGAATTCACCCCTCCACTTT

d_gene: .
v_gene: TRBV5-1
abundance: .
j_gene: TRBJ2-7
len: 16
CDR3aa: CASSLPQTGSSYEQYF
CDR3nt: TGCGCCAGCAGCTTGCCTCAAACAGGGAGCTCCTACGAGCAGTACTTC

d_gene: TRBD2
v_gene: TRBV10-1
abundance: many
j_gene: TRBJ2-3
len: 15
CDR3aa: CATWASGRCTDTQYF
CDR3nt: TGCGCCACCTGGGCTAGCGGGAGGTGCACAGATACGCAGTATTTT

d_gene: TRBD1
v_gene: TRBV10-3
abundance: .
j_gene: TRBJ1-1
len: 14
CDR3aa: CAIRDGTGCTEAFF
CDR3nt: TGTGCCATCAGAGACGGGACAGGGTGCACTGAAGCTTTCTTT

d_gene: .
v_gene: TRBV12-5
abundance: .
j_gene: TRBJ2-3
len: 15
CDR3aa: CASGFGDSSTDTQYF
CDR3nt: TGTGCTAGTGGTTTTGGTGACTCTAGCACAGATACGCAGTATTTT

d_gene: .
v_gene: TRBV12-3/TRBV12-4
abundance: many
j_gene: TRBJ1-5
len: 15
CDR3aa: CASSLSGMGNQPQHF
CDR3nt: TGTGCCAGCAGTTTGTCGGGGATGGGCAATCAGCCCCAGCATTTT

d_gene: .
v_gene: TRBV10-3
abundance: .
j_gene: TRBJ2-7
len: 13
CDR3aa: CAIALTDEYEQYF
CDR3nt: TGTGCCATCGCTTTGACTGATGAATACGAGCAGTACTTC

d_gene: .
v_gene: TRBV20-1
abundance: .
j_gene: TRBJ1-3
len: 13
CDR3aa: CRANRERGNTTYF
CDR3nt: TGCAGAGCTAACAGGGAAAGGGGAAACACCACATATTTT

d_gene: .
v_gene: TRBV19
abundance: many
j_gene: TRBJ2-5
len: 15
CDR3aa: CASSTGTGGRETQYF
CDR3nt: TGTGCCAGTAGTACCGGGACTGGAGGTCGGGAGACCCAGTACTTC

d_gene: .
v_gene: TRBV7-2
abundance: .
j_gene: TRBJ1-1
len: 15
CDR3aa: CASGLGQQLRTEAFF
CDR3nt: TGTGCCAGCGGGTTGGGACAACAATTGAGGACTGAAGCTTTCTTT

d_gene: .
v_gene: TRBV5-1
abundance: many
j_gene: TRBJ1-1
len: 13
CDR3aa: CASSSSLNTEAFF
CDR3nt: TGCGCCAGCAGCTCCTCCCTAAACACTGAAGCTTTCTTT

d_gene: .
v_gene: TRBV11-2
abundance: .
j_gene: TRBJ1-4
len: 16
CDR3aa: CASSSRPHATNEKLFF
CDR3nt: TGTGCCAGCAGCTCGCGGCCCCATGCAACTAATGAAAAACTGTTTTTT

d_gene: TRBD1
v_gene: TRBV2
abundance: many
j_gene: TRBJ2-5
len: 16
CDR3aa: CASKGVLGQDGETQYF
CDR3nt: TGTGCCAGCAAAGGGGTATTGGGACAGGATGGGGAGACCCAGTACTTC

d_gene: .
v_gene: TRBV9
abundance: .
j_gene: TRBJ2-3
len: 15
CDR3aa: CASSVVTGGTDTQYF
CDR3nt: TGTGCCAGCAGCGTAGTAACAGGAGGCACAGATACGCAGTATTTT

d_gene: TRBD1
v_gene: TRBV5-1
abundance: .
j_gene: TRBJ2-5
len: 15
CDR3aa: CASSTWTGPQETQYF
CDR3nt: TGCGCCAGCAGCACCTGGACAGGGCCTCAAGAGACCCAGTACTTC

d_gene: TRBD1
v_gene: TRBV2
abundance: .
j_gene: TRBJ2-7
len: 15
CDR3aa: CASSTGQVSDYEQYF
CDR3nt: TGTGCCAGCAGTACCGGACAGGTCTCAGATTACGAGCAGTACTTC

d_gene: .
v_gene: TRBV7-9
abundance: few
j_gene: TRBJ1-6
len: 14
CDR3aa: CASSQQGGNSPLHF
CDR3nt: TGTGCCAGCAGCCAACAGGGAGGGAATTCACCCCTCCACTTT

d_gene: .
v_gene: TRBV25-1
abundance: .
j_gene: TRBJ1-1
len: 14
CDR3aa: CASSEMTASGEAFF
CDR3nt: TGTGCCAGCAGTGAAATGACAGCTAGCGGAGAAGCTTTCTTT

d_gene: .
v_gene: TRBV20-1
abundance: .
j_gene: TRBJ2-5
len: 15
CDR3aa: CSARLFRVAWETQYF
CDR3nt: TGCAGTGCTAGGCTGTTCAGGGTTGCATGGGAGACCCAGTACTTC

d_gene: TRBD1
v_gene: TRBV7-9
abundance: .
j_gene: TRBJ1-3
len: 16
CDR3aa: CASRTTGTGHGNTIYF
CDR3nt: TGTGCCAGCAGGACTACCGGGACAGGGCACGGAAACACCATATATTTT

d_gene: .
v_gene: TRBV24-1
abundance: few
j_gene: TRBJ1-2
len: 17
CDR3aa: CPHIPRGRCQTNYGYTF
CDR3nt: TGTCCCCACATACCCAGGGGCAGATGTCAAACCAACTATGGCTACACCTTC

d_gene: .
v_gene: TRBV30
abundance: .
j_gene: TRBJ2-7
len: 15
CDR3aa: CAWSVLGREFSEQYF
CDR3nt: TGTGCCTGGAGTGTACTGGGCAGGGAATTCTCCGAGCAGTACTTC

d_gene: TRBD2
v_gene: TRBV11-3
abundance: many
j_gene: TRBJ2-3
len: 16
CDR3aa: CASSPGSGRVADTQYF
CDR3nt: TGTGCCAGCAGCCCCGGAAGCGGGAGGGTGGCAGATACGCAGTATTTT

d_gene: .
v_gene: TRBV6-1
abundance: many
j_gene: TRBJ2-7
len: 14
CDR3aa: CASISRAGTWEQYF
CDR3nt: TGTGCCAGCATCTCCCGGGCGGGGACGTGGGAGCAGTACTTC

d_gene: .
v_gene: TRBV20-1
abundance: .
j_gene: TRBJ2-1
len: 14
CDR3aa: CSARHAGSYNEQFF
CDR3nt: TGCAGTGCTAGACATGCGGGCTCCTACAATGAGCAGTTCTTC

d_gene: .
v_gene: TRBV27
abundance: few
j_gene: TRBJ2-7
len: 14
CDR3aa: CASSSSHRGHEQYF
CDR3nt: TGTGCCAGCAGCTCCAGTCACCGGGGCCACGAGCAGTACTTC

d_gene: TRBD2
v_gene: TRBV12-3/TRBV12-4
abundance: .
j_gene: TRBJ2-7
len: 13
CDR3aa: CASSRLARYEQYF
CDR3nt: TGTGCCAGCAGCCGACTAGCGCGGTACGAGCAGTACTTC

d_gene: TRBD1
v_gene: TRBV2
abundance: .
j_gene: TRBJ2-1
len: 12
CDR3aa: CASSTTGNEQFF
CDR3nt: TGTGCCAGCAGTACGACAGGGAATGAGCAGTTCTTC

d_gene: TRBD1
v_gene: TRBV24-1
abundance: .
j_gene: TRBJ2-2
len: 15
CDR3aa: CATSDSDRDTGELFF
CDR3nt: TGTGCCACCAGTGATTCCGACAGGGACACCGGGGAGCTGTTTTTT

d_gene: .
v_gene: TRBV11-2
abundance: many
j_gene: TRBJ1-1
len: 16
CDR3aa: CASSSRTGSSNTEAFF
CDR3nt: TGTGCCAGCAGCTCCCGCACAGGTTCAAGCAACACTGAAGCTTTCTTT

d_gene: TRBD2
v_gene: TRBV5-4
abundance: .
j_gene: TRBJ2-5
len: 15
CDR3aa: CASSRTGTSGRREYF
CDR3nt: TGTGCCAGCAGCCGTACCGGGACTAGCGGGAGGCGGGAGTACTTC

d_gene: .
v_gene: TRBV12-3/TRBV12-4
abundance: many
j_gene: TRBJ2-5
len: 14
CDR3aa: CASSFWERAETQYF
CDR3nt: TGTGCCAGCAGTTTCTGGGAGAGGGCAGAGACCCAGTACTTC

d_gene: .
v_gene: TRBV11-2
abundance: .
j_gene: TRBJ2-2
len: 14
CDR3aa: CASSSLRFTGELFF
CDR3nt: TGTGCCAGCAGCTCCCTCAGATTCACCGGGGAGCTGTTTTTT

d_gene: .
v_gene: TRBV6-1
abundance: many
j_gene: TRBJ2-7
len: 14
CDR3aa: CASSESGSSYEQYF
CDR3nt: TGTGCCAGCAGTGAATCGGGCAGCTCCTACGAGCAGTACTTC

d_gene: TRBD1
v_gene: TRBV19
abundance: .
j_gene: TRBJ1-3
len: 14
CDR3aa: CASQGASSGNTIYF
CDR3nt: TGTGCATCCCAGGGGGCTAGCTCTGGAAACACCATATATTTT

d_gene: .
v_gene: TRBV15
abundance: few
j_gene: TRBJ2-7
len: 15
CDR3aa: CATSQWGIGSYEQYF
CDR3nt: TGTGCCACCAGCCAATGGGGAATCGGCTCCTACGAGCAGTACTTC

d_gene: .
v_gene: TRBV19
abundance: .
j_gene: TRBJ2-7
len: 13
CDR3aa: CASRRGHDYEQYF
CDR3nt: TGTGCCAGTAGGCGAGGACACGACTACGAGCAGTACTTC

d_gene: .
v_gene: TRBV20-1
abundance: .
j_gene: TRBJ2-7
len: 11
CDR3aa: CSSEVRYEQYF
CDR3nt: TGCAGTTCCGAGGTCCGTTACGAGCAGTACTTC

d_gene: .
v_gene: TRBV15
abundance: .
j_gene: TRBJ1-2
len: 16
CDR3aa: CATSRALGGVGGGYTF
CDR3nt: TGTGCCACCAGCAGAGCGCTCGGGGGGGTAGGTGGTGGCTACACCTTC

d_gene: .
v_gene: TRBV10-1
abundance: .
j_gene: TRBJ2-3
len: 12
CDR3aa: CASSADWDTQYF
CDR3nt: TGCGCCAGCAGTGCAGATTGGGATACGCAGTATTTT

d_gene: .
v_gene: TRBV24-1
abundance: .
j_gene: TRBJ1-5
len: 14
CDR3aa: CATSDQDYNQPQHF
CDR3nt: TGTGCCACCAGTGATCAGGATTACAATCAGCCCCAGCATTTT

d_gene: .
v_gene: TRBV25-1
abundance: many
j_gene: TRBJ1-1
len: 13
CDR3aa: CASSVVSGTEAFF
CDR3nt: TGTGCCAGCAGTGTCGTCTCAGGCACTGAAGCTTTCTTT

d_gene: .
v_gene: TRBV2
abundance: many
j_gene: TRBJ1-2
len: 13
CDR3aa: CASSSDSEYGYTF
CDR3nt: TGTGCCAGCAGTTCAGACTCTGAGTATGGCTACACCTTC